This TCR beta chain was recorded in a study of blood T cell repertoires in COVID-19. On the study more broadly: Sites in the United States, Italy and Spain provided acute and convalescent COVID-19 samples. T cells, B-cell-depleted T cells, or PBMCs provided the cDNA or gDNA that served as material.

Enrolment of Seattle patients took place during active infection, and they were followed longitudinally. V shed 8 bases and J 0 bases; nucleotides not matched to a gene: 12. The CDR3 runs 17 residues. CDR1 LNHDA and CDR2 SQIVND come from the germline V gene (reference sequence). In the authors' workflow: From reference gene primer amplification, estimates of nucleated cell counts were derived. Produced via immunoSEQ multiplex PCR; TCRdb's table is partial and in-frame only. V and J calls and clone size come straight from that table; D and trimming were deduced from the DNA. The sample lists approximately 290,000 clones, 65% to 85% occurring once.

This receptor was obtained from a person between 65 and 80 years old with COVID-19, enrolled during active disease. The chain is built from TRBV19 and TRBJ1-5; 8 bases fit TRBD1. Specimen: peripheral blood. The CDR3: CASLVSAGGYSNQPQHF. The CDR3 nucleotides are TGTGCCAGTCTAGTTTCAGCAGGGGGCTATAGCAATCAGCCCCAGCATTTT.